A single T cell receptor (beta chain) is shown here with its context. The CDR3 runs to 13 residues. Deletions cut 10 bases from V and 0 bases from J, with 14 bases between. In germline, CDR1 is SGHRS, CDR2 YFSETQ. This specimen belongs to a study of blood T cell repertoires in COVID-19. Methods used by the authors: Amplification of reference gene primers provided the estimated nucleated cell counts. Produced via immunoSEQ multiplex PCR; TCRdb's table is partial and in-frame only. From that table come the V and J calls and clone size; the DNA was used to work out D and trimming. Of some 260,000 clones in the sample, around 85% were seen once.

The rearrangement uses TRBV5-1 and TRBJ2-7, with D possibly matching TRBD2 (6 bases). This sequence originates from a man older than 75 with acute or convalescent COVID-19. Source material: peripheral blood. The DNA for the CDR3 is TGCGCCTCAACCTCCGGGGGCTCCTACGAGCAGTACTTC. It codes for CASTSGGSYEQYF.